Listed below are T cell receptor beta chains from one sample, sequenced in a study of T cell responses to AZD1222 COVID-19 vaccine. Here immunoSEQ multiplex PCR was the method, and the copy in TCRdb shows in-frame clones only, minus some. In the table there are approximately 110,000 clones, about 90% of which are singletons. The source was peripheral blood, collected 28 days after the second AZD1222 dose. The receptors shown here come from an adult who received the AZD1222 COVID-19 vaccine. The CDR3 runs from the conserved cysteine through the conserved F or W. The D gene is left open where the match is weak. Where a row states a size, it is once, few, many or the class of an expanded clone; other rows omit it.

v_gene	abundance	d_gene	j_gene	CDR3aa	CDR3nt
TRBV7-2	.	.	TRBJ2-5	CASRYHRGIGETQYF	TGTGCCAGCAGATACCATCGGGGAATTGGTGAGACCCAGTACTTC
TRBV5-1	.	TRBD1	TRBJ2-7	CASSFGTGEYEQYF	TGCGCCAGCAGCTTCGGGACAGGGGAGTACGAGCAGTACTTC
TRBV28	once	TRBD1	TRBJ2-1	CASSLGQGPDEQFF	TGTGCCAGCAGTTTGGGACAGGGGCCCGATGAGCAGTTCTTC
TRBV6-2/TRBV6-3	.	.	TRBJ2-1	CASSYSGSVPEQFF	TGTGCCAGCAGTTACTCTGGCAGTGTCCCGGAGCAGTTCTTC
TRBV6-5	.	TRBD1	TRBJ1-2	CASSLGQGRGYTF	TGTGCCAGCAGTTTGGGACAGGGGAGAGGCTACACCTTC
TRBV12-3/TRBV12-4	.	.	TRBJ2-3	CASSSDGDTQYF	TGTGCCAGCAGTTCGGACGGAGATACGCAGTATTTT
TRBV18	.	.	TRBJ2-7	CASSPGQAEGQYF	TGTGCCAGCTCACCCGGACAAGCTGAGGGGCAGTACTTC
TRBV24-1	.	.	TRBJ2-7	CATSDSRGVAYEQYF	TGTGCCACCAGTGATTCCAGGGGAGTGGCGTACGAGCAGTACTTC
TRBV24-1	.	.	TRBJ2-1	CATSAPGSNEQFF	TGTGCCACCAGCGCCCCAGGGTCCAATGAGCAGTTCTTC
TRBV25-1	once	TRBD2	TRBJ2-1	CAVGLAAYNEQFF	TGTGCCGTGGGACTAGCGGCCTACAATGAGCAGTTCTTC
TRBV28	.	.	TRBJ1-2	CASSFWQGANYGYTF	TGTGCCAGCAGTTTTTGGCAGGGAGCTAACTATGGCTACACCTTC
TRBV6-5	once	.	TRBJ1-5	CASSYSHGNQPQHF	TGTGCCAGCAGTTATTCCCATGGCAATCAGCCCCAGCATTTT
TRBV27	.	TRBD2	TRBJ2-7	CASSSLAGTYEQYF	TGTGCCAGCAGTTCACTAGCGGGAACTTACGAGCAGTACTTC
TRBV18	.	.	TRBJ2-1	CASSPLGQRNNEQFF	TGTGCCAGCTCACCTTTAGGACAGAGGAACAATGAGCAGTTCTTC
TRBV30	.	TRBD1	TRBJ1-4	CAGAGQGVEKLFF	TGTGCCGGGGCGGGACAGGGGGTAGAAAAACTGTTTTTT
TRBV4-1	.	TRBD1	TRBJ1-2	CASSQGQGDGYTF	TGCGCCAGCAGCCAAGGACAGGGGGACGGCTACACCTTC
TRBV29-1	few	.	TRBJ1-3	CSVDNTVSGNTIYF	TGCAGCGTTGATAATACGGTCTCTGGAAACACCATATATTTT
TRBV21-1	.	.	TRBJ2-2	CASSKLLGTGRLTNTGELFF	TGTGCCAGCAGCAAATTATTAGGAACAGGGAGGTTAACGAACACCGGGGAGCTGTTTTTT
TRBV19	.	.	TRBJ1-2	CASSIGRGTDGYTF	TGTGCCAGTAGTATAGGTAGAGGAACGGATGGCTACACCTTC
TRBV27	.	TRBD1	TRBJ1-2	CASSWTGGNYGYTF	TGTGCCAGCAGTTGGACAGGGGGGAACTATGGCTACACCTTC
TRBV5-1	.	.	TRBJ1-5	CASSLGLSNSNQPQHF	TGCGCCAGCAGCCTCGGACTTTCCAATAGCAATCAGCCCCAGCATTTT
TRBV28	.	.	TRBJ2-7	CASRENGPTYEQYF	TGTGCCAGCAGGGAAAACGGACCGACCTACGAGCAGTACTTC
TRBV18	.	.	TRBJ2-1	CASSPPTYNEQFF	TGTGCCAGCTCACCACCCACTTACAATGAGCAGTTCTTC
TRBV28	.	TRBD2	TRBJ2-7	CASRRTSGSYEQYF	TGTGCCAGCAGAAGGACTAGCGGGAGTTACGAGCAGTACTTC
TRBV19	.	TRBD1	TRBJ2-1	CASSPRTGLVNEQFF	TGTGCCAGTAGTCCCCGGACAGGGTTGGTCAATGAGCAGTTCTTC
TRBV5-6	.	TRBD1	TRBJ1-6	CASSHRQGNSPLHF	TGTGCCAGCAGCCACCGACAGGGGAATTCACCCCTCCACTTT
TRBV7-9	.	.	TRBJ1-1	CASSLRGTEAFF	TGTGCCAGCAGCTTACGGGGCACTGAAGCTTTCTTT
TRBV6-2/TRBV6-3	.	.	TRBJ2-1	CASSLLQGRNEQFF	TGTGCCAGCAGCCTGCTACAGGGTAGGAATGAGCAGTTCTTC
TRBV18	.	TRBD1	TRBJ1-1	CASSRKNRDRGYDTEAFF	TGTGCCAGCTCACGAAAAAATAGGGACAGGGGATATGACACTGAAGCTTTCTTT
TRBV11-3	.	TRBD2	TRBJ2-1	CASSDIAGDRNEQFF	TGTGCCAGCAGCGATATAGCGGGAGACAGAAATGAGCAGTTCTTC
TRBV5-5	.	.	TRBJ1-4	CASSPGDGVEKLFF	TGTGCCAGCAGCCCAGGAGACGGGGTTGAAAAACTGTTTTTT
TRBV12-3/TRBV12-4	.	TRBD1	TRBJ1-2	CASSFDRGYGYTF	TGTGCCAGCAGTTTCGACAGGGGCTATGGCTACACCTTC
TRBV24-1	.	TRBD2	TRBJ2-1	CATSDLRTSSNEQFF	TGTGCCACCAGTGATCTTAGGACTAGTAGTAATGAGCAGTTCTTC
TRBV29-1	.	.	TRBJ1-2	CSVGPDPNYGYTF	TGCAGCGTTGGCCCAGACCCTAACTATGGCTACACCTTC
TRBV9	.	.	TRBJ1-1	CASSVGFMNTEAFF	TGTGCCAGCAGCGTCGGTTTCATGAACACTGAAGCTTTCTTT
TRBV5-1	.	.	TRBJ1-1	CASGRTGMSTEAFF	TGCGCCAGCGGAAGAACAGGGATGAGCACTGAAGCTTTCTTT
TRBV5-1	.	.	TRBJ2-6	CASSLVSGAGANVLTF	TGCGCCAGCAGCTTGGTGTCGGGAGCTGGGGCCAACGTCCTGACTTTC
TRBV2	once	TRBD1	TRBJ2-5	CASSPGQGFQQTQYF	TGTGCCAGCAGCCCAGGACAGGGTTTCCAACAGACCCAGTACTTC
TRBV7-2	.	.	TRBJ1-4	CASSSRLLNEKLFF	TGTGCCAGCAGCTCTCGGCTGTTAAATGAAAAACTGTTTTTT
TRBV21-1	.	.	TRBJ1-4	CASSKKGEDINEKLFF	TGTGCCAGCAGCAAAAAAGGGGAAGATATTAATGAAAAACTGTTTTTT
TRBV28	.	.	TRBJ1-5	CASSLFGFWANQPQHF	TGTGCCAGCAGTTTATTCGGTTTTTGGGCTAATCAGCCCCAGCATTTT
TRBV27	.	.	TRBJ1-1	CASRPIDRMNTEAFF	TGTGCCAGCAGGCCAATCGACAGGATGAACACTGAAGCTTTCTTT
TRBV7-8	.	TRBD1	TRBJ2-7	CASSRDRGTEQYF	TGTGCCAGCAGCAGGGACAGGGGAACGGAGCAGTACTTC
TRBV28	.	.	TRBJ2-1	CASSFTSRYNEQFF	TGTGCCAGCAGTTTCACTAGCAGATACAATGAGCAGTTCTTC
TRBV6-5	.	.	TRBJ1-2	CASRDIRRGYTF	TGTGCCAGCAGAGACATCCGGAGGGGCTACACCTTC
TRBV5-1	.	.	TRBJ1-1	CASSLVETPLNAEAFF	TGCGCCAGCAGCTTGGTAGAGACACCGCTGAACGCTGAAGCTTTCTTT
TRBV7-2	once	TRBD1	TRBJ1-4	CASSLADPTGGVGEKLFF	TGTGCCAGCAGCTTAGCCGACCCGACAGGGGGCGTTGGTGAAAAACTGTTTTTT
TRBV19	.	TRBD2	TRBJ2-1	CASSISTSGSSIEQFF	TGTGCCAGTAGTATATCGACTAGCGGGAGCTCTATTGAGCAGTTCTTC
TRBV19	once	TRBD2	TRBJ2-1	CASSPERGKNNEQFF	TGTGCCAGTTCGCCGGAGCGGGGGAAAAACAATGAGCAGTTCTTC
TRBV5-1	.	.	TRBJ2-3	CASSAGQLTDTQYF	TGCGCCAGCAGCGCGGGACAGCTCACAGATACGCAGTATTTT
TRBV11-3	few	.	TRBJ2-1	CASRGQPQRGADNEQFF	TGTGCCAGCAGAGGACAGCCTCAACGCGGTGCGGACAATGAGCAGTTCTTC
TRBV15	.	.	TRBJ1-3	CATSRDSPRNTIYF	TGTGCCACCAGCAGAGACTCCCCAAGAAACACCATATATTTT
TRBV18	.	TRBD2	TRBJ2-7	CASSLIAGPSYEQYF	TGTGCCAGCTCACTAATAGCGGGACCATCCTACGAGCAGTACTTC
TRBV19	.	.	TRBJ2-1	CASKWQVAYNEQFF	TGTGCCAGTAAATGGCAGGTAGCCTACAATGAGCAGTTCTTC
TRBV5-1	.	TRBD1	TRBJ2-3	CASSLAGTGEVDTQYF	TGCGCCAGCAGCTTGGCCGGGACAGGGGAGGTAGATACGCAGTATTTT
TRBV5-1	.	TRBD1	TRBJ1-1	CASSLQGIPEAFF	TGCGCCAGCAGCCTACAGGGGATCCCTGAAGCTTTCTTT
TRBV4-1	.	TRBD1	TRBJ1-5	CASSQEGMGQGGGVGNQPQHF	TGCGCCAGCAGCCAAGAGGGTATGGGACAGGGGGGAGGAGTGGGCAATCAGCCCCAGCATTTT
TRBV3-1/TRBV3-2	.	.	TRBJ2-7	CASSQEGNPSYEQYF	TGTGCCAGCAGCCAAGAGGGGAATCCCTCCTACGAGCAGTACTTC